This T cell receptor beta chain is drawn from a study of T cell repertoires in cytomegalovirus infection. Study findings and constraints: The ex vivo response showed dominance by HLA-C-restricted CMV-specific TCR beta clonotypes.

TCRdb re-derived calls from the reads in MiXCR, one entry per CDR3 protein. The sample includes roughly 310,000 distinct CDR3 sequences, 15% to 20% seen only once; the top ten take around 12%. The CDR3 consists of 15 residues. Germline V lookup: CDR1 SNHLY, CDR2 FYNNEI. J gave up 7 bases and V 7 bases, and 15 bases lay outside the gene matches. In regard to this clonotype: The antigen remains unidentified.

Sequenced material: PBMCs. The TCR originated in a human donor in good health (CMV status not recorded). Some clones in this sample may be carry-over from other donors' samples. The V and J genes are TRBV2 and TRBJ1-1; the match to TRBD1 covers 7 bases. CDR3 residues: CASTVESGTAIEAFF. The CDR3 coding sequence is TGTGCCAGCACCGTCGAGAGCGGGACAGCCATTGAAGCTTTCTTT.